This is a list of T cell receptor beta chains from one sample in a study of OX40 agonist ivuxolimab in advanced cancers. TCRdb keeps only in-frame clones here, not all; method: immunoSEQ multiplex PCR. Among tens of thousands of clones listed, 90% were seen once. The material was CD4+ or CD8+ T cells sorted from blood, obtained in a trial of the OX40 agonist ivuxolimab. These receptors originate from an adult with an advanced solid tumor such as melanoma, head and neck, liver or kidney cancer. CDR3s include the opening cysteine and the closing phenylalanine or tryptophan. D genes are given only for firm matches. Size is stated for part of the rows, as once, few or many counts, or as a class when the clone is expanded.

CDR3 protein,CDR3 DNA,D gene,clone size,J gene,V gene
CASSLRQGQPQHF,TGTGCCAGCAGCTTAAGACAGGGCCAGCCCCAGCATTTT,TRBD1,-,TRBJ1-5,TRBV7-3
CASSPPAGAETQYF,TGTGCCAGCTCACCACCGGCAGGGGCAGAGACCCAGTACTTC,-,-,TRBJ2-5,TRBV18
CASRKSTGDNEQFF,TGTGCCAGCAGAAAATCAACAGGGGACAATGAGCAGTTCTTC,TRBD1,-,TRBJ2-1,TRBV2
CASSLRSPGELFF,TGTGCCAGCAGCTTAAGATCCCCCGGGGAGCTGTTTTTT,-,-,TRBJ2-2,TRBV7-8
CASSPGTSGMSEQFF,TGTGCCAGCAGCCCGGGGACTAGCGGGATGAGTGAGCAGTTCTTC,TRBD2,-,TRBJ2-1,TRBV11-3
CASSSWTSEYEQYF,TGTGCCAGCAGCTCCTGGACTAGCGAGTACGAGCAGTACTTC,TRBD2,-,TRBJ2-7,TRBV11-2
CASSYDGTMPGELFF,TGTGCCAGCAGTTACGACGGGACTATGCCTGGGGAGCTGTTTTTT,TRBD2,-,TRBJ2-2,TRBV6-5
CASSSGQFYEQYF,TGTGCCAGCAGCTCGGGACAGTTCTACGAGCAGTACTTC,TRBD1,-,TRBJ2-7,TRBV11-2
CASSLAPTGNNSPLHF,TGCGCCAGCAGCTTGGCCCCAACAGGGAATAATTCACCCCTCCACTTT,-,-,TRBJ1-6,TRBV5-1
CASSQDLATQYF,TGCGCCAGCAGCCAAGACCTGGCTACGCAGTATTTT,-,-,TRBJ2-3,TRBV4-1
CASSAGRTTTNEKLFF,TGTGCCAGCAGCGCGGGCAGGACGACAACTAATGAAAAACTGTTTTTT,-,-,TRBJ1-4,TRBV9
CASSLGGLAGRPSTDTQYF,TGTGCCAGCAGCTTAGGGGGACTAGCGGGAAGACCGAGCACAGATACGCAGTATTTT,TRBD2,-,TRBJ2-3,TRBV7-3
CASRGGNTEAFF,TGTGCCAGCAGGGGAGGGAACACTGAAGCTTTCTTT,-,-,TRBJ1-1,TRBV6-1
CASSPLDGSSGNTIYF,TGTGCCAGCTCACCCCTGGACGGGAGCTCTGGAAACACCATATATTTT,-,-,TRBJ1-3,TRBV18
CASSLMGLGTSWNLYYNEQFF,TGCGCCAGCAGCTTGATGGGTCTAGGCACCTCATGGAATTTATATTACAATGAGCAGTTCTTC,-,-,TRBJ2-1,TRBV5-1
CASSLGTGGRTNEKLFF,TGTGCCAGCAGCTTAGGGACAGGGGGCAGGACAAATGAAAAACTGTTTTTT,TRBD1,-,TRBJ1-4,TRBV7-2
CASHQYSGRYEQYF,TGTGCCAGCCATCAGTATAGCGGGAGGTACGAGCAGTACTTC,TRBD2,-,TRBJ2-7,TRBV28
CASNSDKTLLLHF,TGTGCCAGCAACAGCGATAAAACCCTTCTATTGCATTTT,-,-,TRBJ1-5,TRBV2
CASSYGNRAYNEQFF,TGTGCCAGCAGTTACGGTAACCGCGCCTACAATGAGCAGTTCTTC,-,-,TRBJ2-1,TRBV6-5
CASNQAGSTDTQYF,TGTGCCAGCAACCAAGCGGGATCCACAGATACGCAGTATTTT,TRBD2,-,TRBJ2-3,TRBV7-8
CASSWEDGPLVEQYF,TGTGCCAGCAGCTGGGAAGACGGTCCCCTGGTCGAGCAGTACTTC,-,few,TRBJ2-7,TRBV5-8
CAVSGPSTDTQYF,TGTGCCGTCAGCGGACCTAGCACAGATACGCAGTATTTT,-,-,TRBJ2-3,TRBV30
CASSLGPGESYEQYF,TGTGCCAGCAGCTTGGGGCCCGGCGAATCCTACGAGCAGTACTTC,-,-,TRBJ2-7,TRBV5-5
CASSRRGDTSLTGELFF,TGTGCCAGCAGCCGCCGGGGGGACACGAGCCTCACCGGGGAGCTGTTTTTT,-,-,TRBJ2-2,TRBV11-3
CASSPDRFYEQYF,TGTGCCAGCTCACCGGACAGATTCTACGAGCAGTACTTC,-,once,TRBJ2-7,TRBV18
CSARERYEQYF,TGCAGTGCTAGAGAAAGATACGAGCAGTACTTC,-,-,TRBJ2-7,TRBV20-1
CASSLKYTANSPLHF,TGTGCCAGCAGCTTGAAGTATACAGCCAATTCACCCCTCCACTTT,-,-,TRBJ1-6,TRBV5-4
CASSLPGADTQYF,TGTGCCAGCAGCTTACCGGGGGCAGATACGCAGTATTTT,-,-,TRBJ2-3,TRBV7-8
CASSRGYSNQPQHF,TGTGCCAGCAGCCGGGGTTATAGCAATCAGCCCCAGCATTTT,-,-,TRBJ1-5,TRBV28
CASSQTGGMNTEAFF,TGTGCCAGCTCGCAGACAGGGGGCATGAACACTGAAGCTTTCTTT,TRBD1,once,TRBJ1-1,TRBV18
CASSLKQGSNQPQHF,TGTGCCAGCAGCTTGAAACAGGGTAGCAATCAGCCCCAGCATTTT,-,-,TRBJ1-5,TRBV11-2
CASSTRTSGITDTQYF,TGTGCCAGCAGTACCCGGACTAGCGGGATCACAGATACGCAGTATTTT,TRBD2,-,TRBJ2-3,TRBV28
CASSQAKGALPLDEQFF,TGTGCCAGCAGCCAGGCGAAAGGGGCGCTTCCGCTCGATGAGCAGTTCTTC,-,-,TRBJ2-1,TRBV14
CASSSGLAGGLSTDTQYF,TGCGCCAGCAGCTCTGGACTAGCGGGAGGTCTCAGCACAGATACGCAGTATTTT,TRBD2,-,TRBJ2-3,TRBV5-1
CASSYKLGDSNQPQHF,TGTGCCAGCAGTTACAAACTCGGGGATAGCAATCAGCCCCAGCATTTT,-,-,TRBJ1-5,TRBV28
CASSYKFATDTQYF,TGTGCCAGCAGCTACAAATTCGCCACAGATACGCAGTATTTT,-,-,TRBJ2-3,TRBV9
CASSTRTGQETQYF,TGTGCCAGCAGCACCCGGACAGGGCAAGAGACCCAGTACTTC,TRBD1,-,TRBJ2-5,TRBV5-4
CASSLGLGRSQGQYF,TGTGCCAGCAGCTTAGGTCTGGGACGGAGTCAAGGGCAGTACTTC,-,-,TRBJ2-7,TRBV7-8
CASNGRVTYNEQFF,TGTGCCAGCAATGGTAGAGTCACCTACAATGAGCAGTTCTTC,-,-,TRBJ2-1,TRBV2
CASSRDSGANVLTF,TGTGCCAGCAGCCGAGACTCTGGGGCCAACGTCCTGACTTTC,-,-,TRBJ2-6,TRBV7-2
CASSLTPDPRDTQYF,TGTGCCAGCAGCTTAACTCCGGATCCCAGGGATACGCAGTATTTT,-,-,TRBJ2-3,TRBV7-3
CASSYEAYSYEQYF,TGTGCCAGCAGTTATGAGGCGTACTCCTACGAGCAGTACTTC,-,-,TRBJ2-7,TRBV6-6